This passage covers 16 T cell receptor beta chains from one sample sequenced in a study of CD8+ T cells in alopecia areata. cDNA prepared by RNA extraction and subsequent reverse transcription served as the template for sequencing. Sequencing was performed with immunoSEQ multiplex PCR; in TCRdb, only in-frame clones are kept and a portion is missing. Of some 200,000 clones in the sample, about 60% were seen once. Treatment of the sample: oral pan-JAK inhibitor, 5-10 mg twice daily. Sequences were derived from CD8+ T cells sorted from blood, sampled at week 24, from a patient treated with tofacitinib. The receptors come from a human donor with alopecia areata.

This chain links TRBV27 with TRBJ1-2; 10 bases agree with TRBD1. The CDR3 consists of 15 residues. J gave up 3 bases and V 10 bases, and 11 bases lay outside the gene matches. Per the germline V gene, CDR1 is MNHEY and CDR2 is SMNVEV (reference sequence). The CDR3 coding sequence is TGTGCCACTCGGACAGGGGGTAACCCCCACTATGGCTACACCTTC. Its protein product is CATRTGGNPHYGYTF.

This clone was observed a handful of times. The chain recombines TRBV30 with TRBJ1-4, with D unresolved. Germline CDR1 and CDR2: GTSNPN and SVGIG (reference sequence). V was pared by 4 bases and J by 5 bases, with 8 bases between. This CDR3 spans 12 amino acids. The CDR3 nucleotides read TGTGCCTGGACCCCGGGCAATGAAAAACTGTTTTTT. Residues: CAWTPGNEKLFF.

This chain links TRBV30 with TRBJ2-5; no reliable D call. V lost 1 base and J 3 bases, leaving 3 bases between the germline ends. The CDR3 runs 11 residues. Germline CDR1 reads GTSNPN; CDR2 reads SVGIG (reference sequence). The CDR3 sequence is CAWSGEETQYF. The CDR3 DNA reads as TGTGCCTGGAGTGGAGAAGAGACCCAGTACTTC.

There are a few counts of this clone. J is TRBJ2-3 and V is TRBV27, with 8 positions matching TRBD2. The length of the CDR3 is 13 residues. The J segment lost 8 bases and the V segment lost 6 bases, leaving 7 bases of the junction unmatched. The germline gives CDR1 MNHEY, CDR2 SMNVEV (reference sequence). The chain's CDR3 is CASSTGGLGTQYF. The DNA of the CDR3 is TGTGCCAGCAGCACGGGGGGGTTGGGTACGCAGTATTTT.

The gene calls are TRBV5-6 and TRBJ2-3; D may be TRBD1 (6 bases). This CDR3 region has 16 residues. CDR1 SGHDT and CDR2 YYEEEE come from the germline V gene. Trimming cost V 2 bases and J 2 bases, with 15 bases left between them. CDR3 DNA: TGTGCCAGCAGCTTTCAGGGGACGGTCAACACAGATACGCAGTATTTT. It translates to CASSFQGTVNTDTQYF.

V gene TRBV9 combines with J gene TRBJ2-3, with D possibly called TRBD1 or TRBD2 (5 bases each). Germline V CDR1 and CDR2: SGDLS, YYNGEE. The V end lost 9 bases, the J end lost 4 bases, and 12 bases lay between the germline ends. The CDR3 runs to 12 residues. The CDR3: CATGADPDTQYF. CDR3 coding DNA: TGTGCCACCGGGGCGGACCCAGATACGCAGTATTTT.

This clone was detected a few times. This chain links TRBV2 with TRBJ2-5; 9 bases are shared with TRBD2. Per germline, CDR1 SNHLY and CDR2 FYNNEI. V lost 2 bases and J lost 1; bases outside the gene matches: 5. The CDR3 is 16 amino acids. CDR3 loop: CASSEPWRGGQETQYF. The CDR3 bases are TGTGCCAGCAGTGAACCTTGGCGGGGGGGCCAAGAGACCCAGTACTTC.

V usage is TRBV25-1 and J usage is TRBJ1-2, with D unclear. The CDR3 sequence is 17 residues long. Trimming stripped 4 bases from V and 4 bases from J, with 22 bases between. Germline CDR1 is MGHDK and CDR2 is SYGVNS. CDR3 sequence: CASSGAPVQQTFYGYTF. For the CDR3, the DNA is TGTGCCAGCAGTGGTGCCCCCGTACAGCAGACCTTCTATGGCTACACCTTC.

This chain connects TRBV4-1 to TRBJ2-7; TRBD2 agrees at 12 bases. The CDR3 extends over 17 amino acids. V trimming: 4 bases; J trimming: 0 bases; junction bases outside the gene matches: 7. Looked up from germline, CDR1 is MGHRA and CDR2 is YSYEKL. CDR3 loop: CASSLLLTSGSSYEQYF. The CDR3 bases are TGCGCCAGCAGCCTTCTCCTGACTAGCGGGAGCTCCTACGAGCAGTACTTC.

V gene TRBV6-5 combines with J gene TRBJ1-1; D not resolved. The CDR3 has 12 residues. CDR1 is MNHEY and CDR2 is SVGAGI in the germline V gene. V gave up 6 bases and J gave up 2 bases, with 7 bases separating them. The CDR3 coding sequence is TGTGCCAGCAGAGTGGGAAACACTGAAGCTTTCTTT. This encodes CASRVGNTEAFF.

This clone was seen a handful of times. The chain joins TRBV30 to TRBJ2-7; TRBD2 might be the D (6 bases). The CDR3 extends over 16 amino acids. Trimming stripped 4 bases from V and 3 bases from J, with 22 bases between. Per germline, CDR1 GTSNPN and CDR2 SVGIG (reference sequence). For the CDR3, the DNA is TGTGCCTGGAATCCCGCGAACGCGGGAAACTACTACGAGCAGTACTTC. Translating gives CAWNPANAGNYYEQYF.

The rearrangement joins TRBV15 to TRBJ1-6; no clear D. Trimming cost V 1 base and J 8 bases, with 18 bases left between them. The CDR3 is 17 residues long. CDR1 is LNHNV and CDR2 is YYDKDF in the germline V gene (reference sequence). The CDR3 reads CATSRGPGGNADSPLHF. The CDR3 nucleotides are TGTGCCACCAGCAGAGGTCCCGGAGGGAATGCAGATTCACCCCTCCACTTT.

This clone has a handful of counts. The chain couples TRBV2 to TRBJ2-1, with 9 bases fitting TRBD1. The CDR3 has 17 residues. Unmatched junction bases numbered 10, after V lost 5 bases and J lost 2 bases. The V gene's germline CDR1 is SNHLY and CDR2 FYNNEI. CDR3 in DNA: TGTGCCAGCAGTCAAGACCATACAGGGGGCGCCTACAATGAGCAGTTCTTC. This encodes CASSQDHTGGAYNEQFF.

The CDR3 loop reads CASSAGTGWTEAFF. CDR3 DNA sequence: TGTGCCAGCAGCGCCGGGACAGGGTGGACTGAAGCTTTCTTT. The chain is built from TRBV7-6 and TRBJ1-1; TRBD1 aligns across 9 bases. This CDR3 region has 14 residues. Germline V lookup: CDR1 SGHVS, CDR2 FNYEAQ. The V and J ends lost 5 bases and 5 bases, in that order; junction bases with no gene match: 6.

In this sample, this clone turned up a few times. The chain recombines TRBV11-2 with TRBJ2-1, with D unresolved. The CDR3 consists of 15 residues. Between the trimmed V and J ends, which lost 2 bases and 5 bases, there was a span of 13 bases. Germline values: CDR1 SGHAT, CDR2 FQNNGV. The CDR3 region is CASSLLDAPHNEQFF. In DNA form, the CDR3 reads TGTGCCAGCAGCTTATTAGACGCGCCACACAATGAGCAGTTCTTC. Full variable domain (outside the CDR3, taken from reference TRBV11-2 and TRBJ2-1): EAGVAQSPRYKIIEKRQSVAFWCNPISGHATLYWYQQILGQGPKLLIQFQNNGVVDDSQLPKDRFSAERLKGVDSTLKIQPAKLEDSAVYLCASSLLDAPHNEQFFGPGTRLTVL.

This rearrangement joins TRBV14 to TRBJ1-2; possibly TRBD1 for D (5 bases). The CDR3 spans 14 residues. Per the germline V gene, CDR1 is SGHDN and CDR2 is FVKESK. The V end lost 0 bases, the J end lost 3 bases, and 8 bases lay between the germline ends. The CDR3, as DNA: TGTGCCAGCAGCCAAGACGACAGCTACTATGGCTACACCTTC. The encoded protein is CASSQDDSYYGYTF.